These T cell receptor beta chains were read from a single sample in a study of OX40 agonist ivuxolimab in advanced cancers. Sequenced by immunoSEQ multiplex PCR; TCRdb stores in-frame clones only, minus some. Here the sample spans about 75,000 clones, 90% being singletons. The sequencing here drew on CD4+ or CD8+ T cells sorted from blood, taken in a trial of the OX40 agonist ivuxolimab. Receptors originate from an adult with an advanced solid tumor such as melanoma, head and neck, liver or kidney cancer. Both conserved end residues are part of each CDR3.

j_gene,len,v_gene,CDR3aa
TRBJ2-1,17,TRBV28,CASSHQGAGEVGYEQFF
TRBJ2-5,15,TRBV7-2,CASSLARTTQETQYF
TRBJ1-2,12,TRBV7-2,CASSRDSYGYIF
TRBJ2-1,16,TRBV9,CASSPRVDISYNEQFF
TRBJ1-1,14,TRBV7-2,CASSYGLGNTEAFF
TRBJ2-2,16,TRBV9,CASSVGTSDATGELFF
TRBJ2-7,16,TRBV7-6,CASSPRTGGGGYEQYF
TRBJ1-6,16,TRBV4-1,CASSQAGTGYNSPLHF
TRBJ1-5,13,TRBV10-3,CAISEGGNQPQHF
TRBJ1-6,13,TRBV2,CASNPGKSVPLHF
TRBJ2-1,15,TRBV6-1,CASTREGSSFLSRFF
TRBJ1-3,13,TRBV30,CAWKTGGQDTIYF
TRBJ1-1,15,TRBV6-5,CASSRRDTGGTEAFF
TRBJ2-5,13,TRBV18,CASSPTYVETQYF